Below are 19 T cell receptor beta chains sequenced from a single sample in a study of T cell responses to AZD1222 COVID-19 vaccine. This table comes from immunoSEQ multiplex PCR, and its TCRdb copy is limited to in-frame clones, with some not included. Of under 150,000 clones listed, 70% to 90% are singletons. The material sequenced was peripheral blood, taken 28 days after the second AZD1222 dose. The origin of the receptors is an adult who received the AZD1222 COVID-19 vaccine.

The table lists this clone with a few counts. The CDR3 region has the DNA TGTGCCTGGTTTGAGCAGGGGGCAACTGAAGCTTTCTTT. Encoded protein: CAWFEQGATEAFF. The chain carries TRBV30 and TRBJ1-1; 8 positions agree with TRBD1. Germline CDR1 and CDR2: GTSNPN and SVGIG (reference sequence). V lost 5 bases, J lost 5 bases, and 7 bases stayed unmatched. CDR3 length: 13 residues.

This chain joins TRBV13 and TRBJ2-1; 11 bases are shared with TRBD1. The germline V gene encodes CDR1 PRHDT and CDR2 FYEKMQ (reference sequence). The length of the CDR3 is 17 residues. The trim removed 5 bases at V and 4 bases at J, leaving 10 bases unmatched. CDR3 in amino acids: CASSPLWTGGFYNEQFF. Here the CDR3 DNA reads TGTGCCAGCAGCCCCCTGTGGACAGGGGGCTTTTACAATGAGCAGTTCTTC. The complete variable domain, with remaining parts taken from reference TRBV13 and TRBJ2-1, reads AAGVIQSPRHLIKEKRETATLKCYPIPRHDTVYWYQQGPGQDPQFLISFYEKMQSDKGSIPDRFSAQQFSDYHSELNMSSLELGDSALYFCASSPLWTGGFYNEQFFGPGTRLTVL.

The chain has TRBV9 and TRBJ1-6; D is uncertain. CDR3 length equals 16 residues. The germline gives CDR1 SGDLS, CDR2 YYNGEE. Trimming stripped 3 bases from V and 3 bases from J, with 13 bases between. CDR3 nucleotides: TGTGCCAGCAGCGGGGTCGTGGGTGACTATAATTCACCCCTCCACTTT. Protein product: CASSGVVGDYNSPLHF.

The chain combines TRBV6-6 with TRBJ2-6, with D possibly being TRBD1 or TRBD2 (6 bases each). V gave up 5 bases and J gave up 0 bases, with 14 bases separating them. This CDR3 has 17 residues. Germline CDR1 and CDR2: MNHNY and SVGAGI (reference sequence). The CDR3 coding sequence is TGTGCCAGCAGTCTGATGGGGGGCCTCTCTGGGGCCAACGTCCTGACTTTC. The encoded protein is CASSLMGGLSGANVLTF.

CDR3 in amino acids: CASSRQGSLSGNTIYF. As DNA, the CDR3 is TGTGCCAGCAGTCGACAGGGGAGCCTCTCTGGAAACACCATATATTTT. This rearrangement joins TRBV6-6 to TRBJ1-3, with 8 bases fitting TRBD1. The V segment lost 5 bases and the J segment 0 bases; nucleotides outside the gene matches: 6. CDR1 and CDR2 from the germline V gene are MNHNY and SVGAGI (reference sequence). The CDR3 is 16 amino acids.

The V gene is TRBV3-1 (or the pseudogene TRBV3-2), the J gene TRBJ1-2, with a tentative D call TRBD1 (6 bases). This CDR3 region has 15 residues. V was clipped by 0 bases and J by 8 bases, with 16 bases between them. Looked up from germline, CDR1 is LGHDT and CDR2 is YNNKEL (reference sequence). CDR3 sequence (DNA): TGTGCCAGCAGCCAAGAGCGGTGGGGGGGCGAGGGCTACACCTTC. Residues: CASSQERWGGEGYTF.

Regarding this clone: At the DNA level, this CDR3 is encoded by other sequences in the same sample as well. The chain has TRBV12-5 and TRBJ1-5; 8 bases agree with TRBD1. CDR1 and CDR2 from the germline V gene are LGHNT and FRNRAP. The length of the CDR3 is 14 residues. With V trimmed by 7 bases and J by 5 bases, 7 bases remained unmatched. The CDR3 DNA sequence: TGTGCTAGTGCTAGATACAGGGGGGATCAGCCCCAGCATTTT. Its translation is CASARYRGDQPQHF.

J is TRBJ1-2 and V is TRBV7-9; TRBD1 matches at 10 bases. The V gene end was trimmed by 5 bases and the J gene end by 3 bases; junction bases not matched to a gene: 6. The CDR3 has 15 residues. The V gene's germline CDR1 is SEHNR and CDR2 FQNEAQ (reference sequence). CDR3 sequence reads: CASSLGTGAHYGYTF. CDR3 DNA sequence: TGTGCCAGCAGCCTAGGGACAGGGGCCCACTATGGCTACACCTTC.

The chain is built from TRBV6-2 or TRBV6-3 and TRBJ2-1, with D unclear. Trimming removed 5 bases from V and 2 bases from J, with 19 bases in between. CDR3 length: 17 residues. The V gene's germline CDR1 is MNHEY and CDR2 SVGEGT. CDR3 in DNA: TGTGCCAGCAGTCCACATCCTCCGTTCCGAACCTACAATGAGCAGTTCTTC. It is translated as CASSPHPPFRTYNEQFF.

There are a few counts of this clone. The V gene is TRBV7-2, the J gene TRBJ1-2; D remains ambiguous. In germline, CDR1 is SGHTA, CDR2 FQGNSA. CDR3 length equals 16 residues. V lost 6 bases and J lost 8, with 25 bases in between. CDR3 loop: CASSSPPARAGSGYTF. In DNA, the CDR3 is TGTGCCAGCAGTTCCCCCCCGGCCCGAGCGGGTTCGGGCTACACCTTC.

This clone was observed a handful of times. The chain recombines TRBV15 with TRBJ2-7; D perhaps matches TRBD2 (6 bases). Germline V gene data show CDR1 as LNHNV and CDR2 as YYDKDF (reference sequence). The V gene lost 0 bases and the J gene lost 2 bases, with 11 bases spanning the gap. CDR3 length equals 15 residues. The chain's CDR3 is CATSRELGLTYEQYF. The DNA for the CDR3 is TGTGCCACCAGCAGAGAGTTAGGACTAACCTACGAGCAGTACTTC.

This clone has just one count. The chain carries TRBV24-1 and TRBJ1-3; no reliable D call. Germline V lookup: CDR1 KGHDR, CDR2 SFDVKD. Trimming removed 11 bases at V and 0 bases at J, with 13 bases between. The CDR3 spans 14 residues. The CDR3 DNA follows: TGTGCCAAAACTGGAGGGCTCTCTGGAAACACCATATATTTT. Amino acid sequence: CAKTGGLSGNTIYF.

The J gene is TRBJ1-4, the V gene TRBV12-5; TRBD1 might be the D (5 bases). V lost 6 bases, J lost 0 bases, and 14 bases lay in between. Germline-derived CDR1 and CDR2 are LGHNT and FRNRAP. CDR3 length: 16 residues. This chain's CDR3 is CASGRGTSATNEKLFF. The CDR3 coding sequence is TGTGCTAGTGGACGTGGGACGTCGGCAACTAATGAAAAACTGTTTTTT. Together with reference TRBV12-5 and TRBJ1-4, the CDR3 gives the full variable domain: DARVTQTPRHKVTEMGQEVTMRCQPILGHNTVFWYRQTMMQGLELLAYFRNRAPLDDSGMPKDRFSAEMPDATLATLKIQPSEPRDSAVYFCASGRGTSATNEKLFFGSGTQLSVL.

The chain couples TRBV7-9 to TRBJ1-4; tentatively, D is TRBD1 (6 bases). In germline, CDR1 is SEHNR, CDR2 FQNEAQ (reference sequence). The CDR3 covers 15 residues. V dropped 3 bases and J dropped 2 bases, with 10 bases sitting between them. CDR3 nucleotides: TGTGCCAGCAGCTTCTTGACAGGCACTAATGAAAAACTGTTTTTT. The encoded protein is CASSFLTGTNEKLFF.

CDR3 sequence: CASILLTSSYNEQFF. The CDR3 DNA sequence: TGTGCCAGCATTCTCCTGACTAGCTCCTACAATGAGCAGTTCTTC. This chain uses TRBV5-6 with TRBJ2-1; D might be TRBD2 (6 bases). V lost 6 bases and J 0 bases, leaving 13 bases between the germline ends. The CDR3 runs 15 residues. Germline CDR1 and CDR2: SGHDT and YYEEEE.

The chain has TRBV10-3 and TRBJ2-7; 11 bases are shared with TRBD2. The CDR3 runs 15 residues. J gave up 2 bases and V 0 bases, and 0 bases lay outside the gene matches. The germline CDR1 and CDR2 sequences are ENHRY and SYGVKD. Written as DNA, the CDR3 is TGTGCCATCAGTGAGTCTAGCGGGAGGGCCTACGAGCAGTACTTC. Translated: CAISESSGRAYEQYF.

V gene TRBV2 combines with J gene TRBJ1-1, with D perhaps matching TRBD1 (5 bases). Germline V gene sequence: CDR1 SNHLY, CDR2 FYNNEI. Trimming stripped 7 bases from V and 5 bases from J, with 17 bases between. The CDR3 runs to 14 residues. The DNA of the CDR3 is TGTGCCAGCACCCAAGGGGTAGTTCGGACTGAAGCTTTCTTT. Its protein product is CASTQGVVRTEAFF.

This chain links TRBV6-5 with TRBJ1-5, with a possible D match to TRBD1 (5 bases). The ends were cut back, 6 bases at V and 5 bases at J, with 8 bases in the middle. Looked up from germline, CDR1 is MNHEY and CDR2 is SVGAGI. The CDR3 extends over 12 amino acids. In DNA form, the CDR3 reads TGTGCCAGCAGGGGACGTGATCAGCCCCAGCATTTT. The encoded protein is CASRGRDQPQHF.

The chain recombines TRBV15 with TRBJ1-4; no clear D. Germline loops: CDR1 LNHNV, CDR2 YYDKDF (reference sequence). V shed 8 bases and J shed 0 bases, with 10 bases lying between them. The CDR3 length is 14 residues. The CDR3 reads CATQSATTNEKLFF. The DNA of the CDR3 is TGTGCCACCCAATCAGCAACAACTAATGAAAAACTGTTTTTT.